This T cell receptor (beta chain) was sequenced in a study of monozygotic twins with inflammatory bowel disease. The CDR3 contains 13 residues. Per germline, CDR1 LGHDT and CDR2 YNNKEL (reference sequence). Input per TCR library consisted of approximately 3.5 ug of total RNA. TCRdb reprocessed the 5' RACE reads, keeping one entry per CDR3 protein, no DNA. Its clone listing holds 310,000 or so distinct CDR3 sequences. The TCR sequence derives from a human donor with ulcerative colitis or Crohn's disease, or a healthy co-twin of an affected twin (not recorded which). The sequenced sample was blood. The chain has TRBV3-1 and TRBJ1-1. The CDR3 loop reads CASSQEENTEAFF.